Listed below are T cell receptor beta chains from one sample, sequenced in a study of CD8 T cells in Susac syndrome. Each CDR3 protein gets one entry after TCRdb re-called the immunoSEQ multiplex PCR reads with MiXCR. The sample shows about 200,000 distinct CDR3 sequences, 91% of them seen only once. The sequenced sample consisted of CD4+ T cells from PBMCs. The source of these receptors is a human donor with Susac syndrome. Each CDR3 is given with its conserved first and last residue. D genes are given only for firm matches. Clone size is stated in some rows and not others, as once, few, many or a class when expanded.

d_gene	v_gene	abundance	j_gene	CDR3aa	CDR3nt
.	TRBV21-1	.	TRBJ1-1	CASSILLHRGGTEAFF	TGTGCCAGCAGCATACTATTACACAGGGGAGGCACTGAAGCTTTCTTT
.	TRBV10-3	once	TRBJ1-5	CAISEGEGRGQPQHF	TGTGCCATCAGTGAGGGGGAGGGGAGAGGGCAGCCCCAGCATTTT
.	TRBV3-1	.	TRBJ2-7	CASSQDWGRYEQYF	TGTGCCAGCAGCCAGGATTGGGGGCGCTACGAGCAGTACTTC
TRBD2	TRBV5-4	.	TRBJ2-1	CASSLGWTSGRENEQFF	TGTGCCAGCAGCTTGGGATGGACTAGCGGGAGGGAGAATGAGCAGTTCTTC
TRBD1	TRBV20-1	.	TRBJ2-3	CSADRGLGTDTQYF	TGCAGTGCTGACAGGGGCCTTGGGACAGATACGCAGTATTTT
.	TRBV7-8	.	TRBJ2-3	CASSRDLSSTDTQYF	TGTGCCAGCAGCCGGGACTTATCTAGCACAGATACGCAGTATTTT
TRBD2	TRBV2	once	TRBJ2-3	CASSALAGSTDTQYF	TGTGCCAGCAGTGCGCTAGCGGGGAGCACAGATACGCAGTATTTT
.	TRBV30	once	TRBJ2-7	CAWSGKGIYEQYF	TGTGCCTGGAGCGGCAAGGGCATCTACGAGCAGTACTTC
.	TRBV20-1	.	TRBJ1-1	CSARPQAGTQAFF	TGCAGTGCTAGACCCCAGGCGGGGACTCAAGCTTTCTTT
TRBD2	TRBV6-2/TRBV6-3	.	TRBJ2-5	CASRPLAEQETQYF	TGTGCCAGCAGGCCCCTAGCGGAACAAGAGACCCAGTACTTC
.	TRBV28	.	TRBJ2-4	CASSGGGSLGKNIQYF	TGTGCCAGCAGTGGCGGCGGGTCATTAGGCAAAAACATTCAGTACTTC
.	TRBV28	.	TRBJ1-3	CASRTSGLSSSGNTIYF	TGTGCCAGCAGGACTTCGGGTCTATCAAGCTCTGGAAACACCATATATTTT
.	TRBV2	.	TRBJ1-6	CASREGRINSPLHF	TGTGCCAGCAGAGAGGGACGGATTAATTCACCCCTCCACTTT
.	TRBV19	few	TRBJ1-3	CASTLSGNTIYF	TGTGCCAGTACACTCTCTGGAAACACCATATATTTT
.	TRBV18	few	TRBJ2-5	CASSHQETQYF	TGTGCCAGCTCACATCAAGAGACCCAGTACTTC
.	TRBV14	once	TRBJ1-2	CASSQDPGGNGYTF	TGTGCCAGCAGCCAAGATCCAGGAGGAAATGGCTACACCTTC
.	TRBV6-1	.	TRBJ1-5	CASRAGGDQPQHF	TGTGCCAGCCGAGCAGGAGGGGATCAGCCCCAGCATTTT
.	TRBV20-1	once	TRBJ2-2	CSNSGRITGELFF	TGCAGTAATTCGGGTAGAATTACCGGGGAGCTGTTTTTT
.	TRBV5-1	.	TRBJ2-3	CASSLQAGTDTQYF	TGCGCCAGCAGTCTGCAGGCCGGCACAGATACGCAGTATTTT
TRBD1	TRBV28	once	TRBJ2-7	CASSLPDRGHEQYF	TGTGCCAGCAGTTTACCCGACAGGGGCCACGAGCAGTACTTC
.	TRBV6-2/TRBV6-3	.	TRBJ1-1	CASSYGRGPAEAFF	TGTGCCAGCAGTTACGGCAGGGGTCCCGCTGAAGCTTTCTTT
.	TRBV20-1	.	TRBJ1-1	CSARPSGLNTEAFF	TGCAGTGCTAGACCGTCCGGCCTGAACACTGAAGCTTTCTTT
.	TRBV7-6	.	TRBJ1-1	CASSPLPDTEAFF	TGTGCCAGCAGCCCACTCCCGGACACTGAAGCTTTCTTT
.	TRBV25-1	few	TRBJ2-7	CASSPQGKGGYEQYF	TGTGCCAGCAGTCCTCAGGGGAAGGGAGGGTACGAGCAGTACTTC
TRBD2	TRBV6-2/TRBV6-3	.	TRBJ2-7	CASSYSPSGSSYEQYF	TGTGCCAGCAGTTACAGTCCTAGCGGGAGCTCCTACGAGCAGTACTTC
TRBD1	TRBV3-1	once	TRBJ1-2	CASSQYDRVAGYTF	TGTGCCAGCAGCCAGTACGACAGGGTTGCTGGCTACACCTTC
TRBD2	TRBV5-1	.	TRBJ2-3	CASSSSGTSGTTSTDTQYF	TGCGCCAGCAGCTCCTCCGGGACTAGCGGGACCACTAGCACAGATACGCAGTATTTT
.	TRBV12-3/TRBV12-4	.	TRBJ1-2	CASSLEQYYGYTF	TGTGCCAGCAGTTTAGAACAGTACTATGGCTACACCTTC
TRBD2	TRBV4-1	.	TRBJ2-1	CASSHPPMGGGRVEQFF	TGCGCCAGCAGCCATCCCCCTATGGGGGGGGGTCGTGTCGAGCAGTTCTTC
.	TRBV20-1	.	TRBJ1-3	CSARDHRTGNTIYF	TGCAGTGCTAGAGATCACAGGACTGGAAACACCATATATTTT
.	TRBV9	once	TRBJ2-3	CASSRDTTDTQYF	TGTGCCAGCAGCCGGGACACCACAGATACGCAGTATTTT
.	TRBV20-1	.	TRBJ1-1	CSAKDQGSANTEAFF	TGCAGTGCTAAAGATCAAGGCAGCGCGAACACTGAAGCTTTCTTT
TRBD2	TRBV7-3	.	TRBJ2-1	CASSPLAGNYNEQFF	TGTGCCAGCAGCCCCTTAGCGGGTAACTACAATGAGCAGTTCTTC
.	TRBV5-1	.	TRBJ1-1	CASSLAADKGTEAFF	TGCGCCAGCAGCTTGGCGGCAGATAAAGGTACTGAAGCTTTCTTT
.	TRBV3-1	once	TRBJ2-7	CASSPRHPYEQYF	TGTGCCAGCAGCCCACGACATCCCTACGAGCAGTACTTC
.	TRBV3-1	.	TRBJ2-3	CASSQLRSYTDTQYF	TGTGCCAGCAGCCAACTGCGGTCTTACACAGATACGCAGTATTTT
.	TRBV2	.	TRBJ1-4	CASSGTSQGEKLFF	TGTGCCAGCAGTGGGACTTCCCAGGGGGAAAAACTGTTTTTT
.	TRBV4-1	.	TRBJ1-2	CASSPPGTILGYTF	TGCGCCAGCAGCCCTCCAGGGACTATCCTGGGCTACACCTTC
TRBD1	TRBV6-5	.	TRBJ1-6	CASSYGTGEASPLHF	TGTGCCAGCAGTTACGGGACAGGGGAGGCTTCACCCCTCCACTTT